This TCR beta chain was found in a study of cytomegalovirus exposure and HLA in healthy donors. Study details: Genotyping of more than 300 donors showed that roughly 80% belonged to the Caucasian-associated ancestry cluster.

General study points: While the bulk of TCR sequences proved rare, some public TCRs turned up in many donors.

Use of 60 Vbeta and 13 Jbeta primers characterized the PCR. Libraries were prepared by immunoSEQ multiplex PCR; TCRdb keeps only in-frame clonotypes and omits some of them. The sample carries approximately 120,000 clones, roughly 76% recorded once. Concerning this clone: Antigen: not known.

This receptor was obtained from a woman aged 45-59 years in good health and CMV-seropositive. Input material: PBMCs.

CDR3 sequence: CASSQGQGPGANVLTF. DNA of the CDR3: TGCGCCAGCAGCCAAGGTCAGGGCCCTGGGGCCAACGTCCTGACTTTC. The chain has TRBV4-1 and TRBJ2-6; D is possibly TRBD1 (5 bases). Germline V gene sequence: CDR1 MGHRA, CDR2 YSYEKL. CDR3 size: 16 residues. Trimming shortened V by 1 base and J by 2 bases, and 9 bases separated the two germline ends.